This TCR beta chain was sequenced during a study of blood T cells in healthy people across ages. Broader study findings: More naive CD4+ cells and higher diversity marked long-lived donors relative to aged donors.

The CDR3 spans 16 residues. The germline V gene has CDR1 SGHVS and CDR2 FQNEAQ. Trimming took 3 bases from V and 2 from J, leaving 16 bases between them. Remarks on this clonotype: Its specificity is unknown. This may arise from a read error, as a much more abundant clone is one base away.

Through a sample-barcoded 5' primer and a J-beta primer mix, a second PCR was run for roughly 7 to 11 cycles. The template-switch adaptor, which had 12 random nucleotides, put a tag on each cDNA molecule. TCRdb ran MiXCR on the 5' RACE reads and lists one entry per CDR3 protein. The sample lists hundreds of thousands of distinct CDR3 sequences, 32% occurring once. Per sample, extraction of total RNA gave at least 5 micrograms in every case. The J gene is TRBJ2-5, the V gene TRBV7-8; TRBD2 is a possible D gene (6 bases). Sequencing was carried out using blood. The receptor's source is a woman older than 75 in good health. The CDR3 protein is CASSFRLAGPQETQYF. The CDR3 coding sequence is TGTGCCAGCAGCTTCCGTCTGGCGGGGCCACAAGAGACCCAGTACTTC.